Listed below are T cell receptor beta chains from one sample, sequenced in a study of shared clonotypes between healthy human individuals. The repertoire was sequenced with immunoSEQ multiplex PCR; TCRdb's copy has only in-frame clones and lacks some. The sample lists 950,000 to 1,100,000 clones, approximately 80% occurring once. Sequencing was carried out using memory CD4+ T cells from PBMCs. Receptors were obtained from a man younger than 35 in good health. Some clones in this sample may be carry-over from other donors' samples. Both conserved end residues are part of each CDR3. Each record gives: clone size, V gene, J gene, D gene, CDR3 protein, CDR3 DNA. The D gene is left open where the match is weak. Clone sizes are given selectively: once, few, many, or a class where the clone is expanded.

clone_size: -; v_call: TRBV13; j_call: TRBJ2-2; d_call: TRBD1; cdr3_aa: CATHRGPDTGELFF; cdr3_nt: TGTGCCACCCACAGGGGGCCCGACACCGGGGAGCTGTTTTTT
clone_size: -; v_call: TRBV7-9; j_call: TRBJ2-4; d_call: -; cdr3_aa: CASSPRGEKNIQYF; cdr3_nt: TGTGCCAGCAGCCCTAGGGGGGAAAAAAACATTCAGTACTTC
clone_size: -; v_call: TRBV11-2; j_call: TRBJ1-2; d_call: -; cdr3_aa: CASSPGTIWGYTF; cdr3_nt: TGTGCCAGCAGCCCCGGGACAATTTGGGGCTACACCTTC
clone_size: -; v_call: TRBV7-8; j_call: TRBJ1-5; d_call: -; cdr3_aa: CASSLEVGQPQHF; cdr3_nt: TGTGCCAGCAGCTTAGAAGTTGGGCAGCCCCAGCATTTT
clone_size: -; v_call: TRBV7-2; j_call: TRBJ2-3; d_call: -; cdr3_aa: CASSLMVSPTDTQYF; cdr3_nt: TGTGCCAGCAGCTTAATGGTGTCCCCCACAGATACGCAGTATTTT
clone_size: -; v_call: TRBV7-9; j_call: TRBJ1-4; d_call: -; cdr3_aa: CASSLAAGDEKLFF; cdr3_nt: TGTGCCAGCAGCTTAGCGGCAGGGGATGAAAAACTGTTTTTT
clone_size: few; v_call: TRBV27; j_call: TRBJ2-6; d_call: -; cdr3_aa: CASRRGSSGANVLTF; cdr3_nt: TGTGCCAGCAGACGGGGCAGCTCTGGGGCCAACGTCCTGACTTTC
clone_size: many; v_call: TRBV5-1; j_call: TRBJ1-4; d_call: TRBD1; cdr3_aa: CASSLGQGAHPEKLFF; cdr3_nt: TGCGCCAGCAGCTTGGGACAGGGGGCGCATCCTGAAAAACTGTTTTTT
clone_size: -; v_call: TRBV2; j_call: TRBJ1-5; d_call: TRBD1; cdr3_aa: CASSDRGLGNQPQHF; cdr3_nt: TGTGCCAGCAGTGACAGGGGGCTAGGCAATCAGCCCCAGCATTTT
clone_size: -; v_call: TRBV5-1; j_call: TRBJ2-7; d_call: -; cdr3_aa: CASSLGGRISYEQYF; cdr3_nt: TGCGCCAGCAGCTTGGGTGGGAGGATTTCCTACGAGCAGTACTTC
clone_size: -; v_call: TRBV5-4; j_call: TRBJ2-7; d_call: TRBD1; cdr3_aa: CASSSDRRNYEQYF; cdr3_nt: TGTGCCAGCAGCTCGGACAGGAGAAACTACGAGCAGTACTTC
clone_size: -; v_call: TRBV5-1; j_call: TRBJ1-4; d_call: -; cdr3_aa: CASSSPGVEKLFF; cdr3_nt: TGCGCCAGCAGTTCCCCGGGGGTCGAAAAACTGTTTTTT
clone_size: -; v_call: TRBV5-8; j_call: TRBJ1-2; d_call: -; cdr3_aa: CASSLEGNYGYTF; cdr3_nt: TGTGCCAGCAGCCTCGAGGGGAACTATGGCTACACCTTC
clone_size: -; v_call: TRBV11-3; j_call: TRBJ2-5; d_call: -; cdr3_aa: CASSSNTGETQYF; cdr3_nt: TGTGCCAGCAGCTCGAATACAGGGGAGACCCAGTACTTC
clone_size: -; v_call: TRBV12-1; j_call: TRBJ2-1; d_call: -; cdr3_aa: CASGLQKRVKNNEQFF; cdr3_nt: TGTGCCAGCGGCCTCCAAAAGCGGGTAAAAAACAATGAGCAGTTCTTC
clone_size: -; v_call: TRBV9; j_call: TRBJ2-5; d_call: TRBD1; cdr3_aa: CASSGQGFGETQYF; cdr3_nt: TGTGCCAGCAGCGGACAGGGGTTTGGAGAGACCCAGTACTTC
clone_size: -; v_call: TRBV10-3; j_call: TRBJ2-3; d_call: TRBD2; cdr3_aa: CAIMAGGPSDTQYF; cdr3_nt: TGTGCCATCATGGCGGGAGGGCCGTCAGATACGCAGTATTTT
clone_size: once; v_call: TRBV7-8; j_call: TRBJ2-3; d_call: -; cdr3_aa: CASSTRSWVDTQYF; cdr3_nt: TGTGCCAGCAGCACCAGGAGTTGGGTGGATACGCAGTATTTT
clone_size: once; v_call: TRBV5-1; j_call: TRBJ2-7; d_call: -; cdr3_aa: CASSLRTNPYEQYF; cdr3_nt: TGCGCCAGCAGCTTGCGGACTAACCCCTACGAGCAGTACTTC
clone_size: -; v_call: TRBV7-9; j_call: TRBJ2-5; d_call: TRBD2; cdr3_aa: CASSAGEGAGVETQYF; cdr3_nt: TGTGCCAGCAGCGCCGGTGAAGGAGCGGGAGTTGAGACCCAGTACTTC
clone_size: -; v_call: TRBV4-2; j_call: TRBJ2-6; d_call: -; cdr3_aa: CASSQPGSGANVLTF; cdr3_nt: TGTGCCAGCAGCCAGCCAGGATCCGGGGCCAACGTCCTGACTTTC
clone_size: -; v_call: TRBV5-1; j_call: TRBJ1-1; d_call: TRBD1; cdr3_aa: CASSTDRGTEAFF; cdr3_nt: TGCGCCAGCAGCACCGACAGGGGTACTGAAGCTTTCTTT
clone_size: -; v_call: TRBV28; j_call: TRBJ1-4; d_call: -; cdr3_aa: CASSDTFKLFF; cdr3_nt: TGTGCCAGCAGTGATACATTTAAACTGTTTTTT
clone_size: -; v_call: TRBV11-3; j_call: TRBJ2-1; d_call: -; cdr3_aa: CASSLGGGDEQFF; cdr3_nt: TGTGCCAGCAGCTTAGGGGGCGGCGATGAGCAGTTCTTC
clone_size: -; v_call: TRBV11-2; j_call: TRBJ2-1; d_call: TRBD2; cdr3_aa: CASSPLTSGPYNEQFF; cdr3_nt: TGTGCCAGCAGCCCCTTGACTAGCGGCCCCTACAATGAGCAGTTCTTC
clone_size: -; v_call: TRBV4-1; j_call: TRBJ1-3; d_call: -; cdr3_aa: CASSRDAGHGNTIYF; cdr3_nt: TGCGCCAGCAGCCGAGACGCGGGGCACGGAAACACCATATATTTT
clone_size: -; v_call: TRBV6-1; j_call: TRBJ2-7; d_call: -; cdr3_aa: CASTPTLGTEGRQYF; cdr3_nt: TGTGCCAGCACTCCTACCTTAGGGACTGAGGGTCGGCAGTACTTC
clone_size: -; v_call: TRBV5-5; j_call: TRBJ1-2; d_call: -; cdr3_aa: CASSLVDITDGYTF; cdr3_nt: TGTGCCAGCAGCTTGGTGGACATCACGGATGGCTACACCTTC
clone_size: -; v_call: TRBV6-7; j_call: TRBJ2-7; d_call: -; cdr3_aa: CASSYFLPAYEQYF; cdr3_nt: TGTGCCAGCAGTTATTTCCTGCCAGCCTACGAGCAGTACTTC
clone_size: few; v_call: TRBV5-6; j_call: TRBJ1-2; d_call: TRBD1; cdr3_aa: CASTKRQGLNYGYTF; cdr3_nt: TGTGCCAGCACCAAAAGACAGGGACTTAACTATGGCTACACCTTC
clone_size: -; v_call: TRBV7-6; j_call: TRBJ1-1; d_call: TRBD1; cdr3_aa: CASSLAPQGQSTEAFF; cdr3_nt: TGTGCCAGCAGCTTAGCGCCACAGGGGCAGAGCACTGAAGCTTTCTTT
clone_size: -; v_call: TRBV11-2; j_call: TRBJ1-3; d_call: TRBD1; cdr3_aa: CASSFQTGSPGNTIYF; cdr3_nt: TGTGCCAGCAGCTTTCAGACAGGGAGCCCTGGAAACACCATATATTTT
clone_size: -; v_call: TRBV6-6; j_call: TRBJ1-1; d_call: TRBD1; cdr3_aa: CASPDRENTEAFF; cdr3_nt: TGTGCCAGCCCGGACAGGGAAAACACTGAAGCTTTCTTT
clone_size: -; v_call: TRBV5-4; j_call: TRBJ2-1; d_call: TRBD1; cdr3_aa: CASSSVGQGDSREQFF; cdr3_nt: TGTGCCAGCAGCTCTGTGGGACAGGGGGATTCAAGAGAGCAGTTCTTC
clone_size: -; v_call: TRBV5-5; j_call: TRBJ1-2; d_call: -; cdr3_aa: CASSWVNWNYGYTF; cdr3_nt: TGTGCCAGCAGCTGGGTAAACTGGAACTATGGCTACACCTTC
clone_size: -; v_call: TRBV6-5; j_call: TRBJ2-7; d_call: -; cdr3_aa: CASSYLPGDVYEQYF; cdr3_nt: TGTGCCAGCAGTTACTTACCGGGAGACGTCTACGAGCAGTACTTC
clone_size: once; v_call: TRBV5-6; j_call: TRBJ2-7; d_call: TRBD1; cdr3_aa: CASSPGTGFNYEQYF; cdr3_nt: TGTGCCAGCAGCCCCGGGACAGGTTTTAACTACGAGCAGTACTTC